A selection of T cell receptor beta chains follows, all from one sample in a study of blood T cell repertoires in COVID-19. The assay was immunoSEQ multiplex PCR, and TCRdb's table has in-frame clones only and misses some. This sample has approximately 99,000 clones, with about three quarters found just once. The sample taken for sequencing was peripheral blood. The receptors stem from a woman aged 40-49 years with acute or convalescent COVID-19. Each CDR3 is given with its conserved first and last residue. D genes are given only for firm matches. Where a row states a size, it is once, few, many or the class of an expanded clone; other rows omit it.

abundance	d_gene	v_gene	j_gene	CDR3nt	CDR3aa
-	TRBD1	TRBV6-2/TRBV6-3	TRBJ2-5	TGTGCCAGCAGTTACCCGACAGGGGTAAAGGAGACCCAGTACTTC	CASSYPTGVKETQYF
-	-	TRBV5-1	TRBJ1-4	TGCGCCAGCAGCCGACAGCGAAATGAAAAACTGTTTTTT	CASSRQRNEKLFF
once	-	TRBV9	TRBJ2-7	TGTGCCAGCAGCGGCGCAGAGGGCCGACGCGAGCAGTACTTC	CASSGAEGRREQYF
few	-	TRBV5-6	TRBJ2-3	TGTGCCAGCAGCTCCCATGTAGATACGCAGTATTTT	CASSSHVDTQYF
-	-	TRBV4-3	TRBJ2-1	TGCGCCAGCAGCCAAGAGGCATTTTACAATGAGCAGTTCTTC	CASSQEAFYNEQFF
-	-	TRBV6-1	TRBJ1-5	TGTGCCAGCAGTGAACTGATAGGGGATCAGCCCCAGCATTTT	CASSELIGDQPQHF
many	-	TRBV2	TRBJ2-2	TGTGCCAGCAATATAGGGACATTGGGGACCGGGGAGCTGTTTTTT	CASNIGTLGTGELFF
-	TRBD2	TRBV18	TRBJ2-3	TGTGCCAGCTCACCCTTGACTAGCGGGGGCTCTAGCACAGATACGCAGTATTTT	CASSPLTSGGSSTDTQYF
-	TRBD2	TRBV9	TRBJ2-1	TGTGCCAGCAGCGTACAAGCGGGGGGCTACAATGAGCAGTTCTTC	CASSVQAGGYNEQFF
once	-	TRBV7-3	TRBJ2-3	TGTGCCAGCAGCTTAACGCACACATTCACAGATACGCAGTATTTT	CASSLTHTFTDTQYF
few	TRBD1	TRBV5-5	TRBJ2-7	TGTGCCAGCAGCTTGGGGCAGGGGGCATTCTACGAGCAGTACTTC	CASSLGQGAFYEQYF
-	TRBD1	TRBV6-1	TRBJ1-5	TGTGCCAGCAGTGAAACGGGGACAGTCCAGCCCCAGCATTTT	CASSETGTVQPQHF
-	TRBD1	TRBV5-1	TRBJ1-2	TGCGCCAGCAGCTTCCCAGGACAGGTTGTGGGTGGCTACACCTTC	CASSFPGQVVGGYTF
-	-	TRBV7-6	TRBJ2-3	TGTGCCAGCAGCCTAAACCAAGGGGGAGGCACAGATACGCAGTATTTT	CASSLNQGGGTDTQYF
-	TRBD2	TRBV5-1	TRBJ2-1	TGCGCCAGCAGCTGGACTAGCGGGGATCGCCACAATGAGCAGTTCTTC	CASSWTSGDRHNEQFF
few	TRBD1	TRBV24-1	TRBJ1-5	TGTGCCACCCGCTCCGGGACAGGGATCAATCAGCCCCAGCATTTT	CATRSGTGINQPQHF
-	-	TRBV5-1	TRBJ2-3	TGCGCCAGCAGCTCAACCGGTTCCACAGATACGCAGTATTTT	CASSSTGSTDTQYF
-	TRBD1	TRBV4-1	TRBJ1-1	TGCGCCAGCAGCCAAGGGACAGGGGTAGTCGGGCGGAACACTGAAGCTTTCTTT	CASSQGTGVVGRNTEAFF
-	TRBD1	TRBV5-1	TRBJ1-1	TGCGCCAGCAGCCGCCAACAAGGGACAGCGGAGCCTGAAGCTTTCTTT	CASSRQQGTAEPEAFF
-	-	TRBV6-5	TRBJ1-3	TGTGCCAGCCAGGGGAACACCATATATTTT	CASQGNTIYF
-	TRBD1	TRBV28	TRBJ1-5	TGTGCCAGCAGTTTATACGGGACAGGTCCTACTACCGAGGGTAATCAGCCCCAGCATTTT	CASSLYGTGPTTEGNQPQHF
-	-	TRBV5-4	TRBJ2-1	TGTGCCAGCAGCTCGACGGGGTCGGGGTTGGGCAATGAGCAGTTCTTC	CASSSTGSGLGNEQFF
-	TRBD1	TRBV19	TRBJ1-4	TGTGCCAGTAGTATCTCCACCGGGACAGTTAATGAAAAACTGTTTTTT	CASSISTGTVNEKLFF
-	TRBD1	TRBV7-9	TRBJ1-2	TGTGCCAGCACCTCGTTGGCAGGGGGGTATGGCTACACCTTC	CASTSLAGGYGYTF
-	-	TRBV30	TRBJ2-7	TGTGCCTGGAGCTCGGCCTACGAGCAGTACTTC	CAWSSAYEQYF
-	-	TRBV7-8	TRBJ1-3	TGTGCCAGCAGCGCCCAGGCAACCTCTGGAAACACCATATATTTT	CASSAQATSGNTIYF
-	TRBD2	TRBV5-1	TRBJ2-1	TGCGCCAGCAGCTTGATCCTAGCGGGAAACAATGAGCAGTTCTTC	CASSLILAGNNEQFF
-	TRBD2	TRBV14	TRBJ2-7	TGTGCCAGCAGCCTTGGGACTAGCGGGGCCTACGAGCAGTACTTC	CASSLGTSGAYEQYF
-	TRBD1	TRBV19	TRBJ1-5	TGTGCCAGTAGTAAGACGGGACAGGGACAAAATCAGCCCCAGCATTTT	CASSKTGQGQNQPQHF
-	TRBD1	TRBV29-1	TRBJ1-5	TGCAGCGTTCGAGGACAGGCGAATCAGCCCCAGCATTTT	CSVRGQANQPQHF
few	TRBD2	TRBV5-1	TRBJ2-5	TGCGCCAGCAGCTTGGCGGCGGGGGGGCCGGAGACCCAGTACTTC	CASSLAAGGPETQYF
-	-	TRBV6-5	TRBJ1-2	TGTGCCAGCAGTTATATTAGGACTTCTGGTAACTATGGCTACACCTTC	CASSYIRTSGNYGYTF
once	-	TRBV7-3	TRBJ1-2	TGTGCCAGCAGTCAGTGGGCCGGTTATGGCTACACCTTC	CASSQWAGYGYTF
few	-	TRBV18	TRBJ1-4	TGTGCCAGCTCACCGGATAGGAGTGAAAAACTGTTTTTT	CASSPDRSEKLFF
-	TRBD1	TRBV5-1	TRBJ1-1	TGCGCCAGCAGCTTGGGGACAGGGAATCTGGACACTGAAGCTTTCTTT	CASSLGTGNLDTEAFF
once	-	TRBV5-1	TRBJ2-7	TGCGCCAGCAGCTTGACTCCAAGCTCCTACGAGCAGTACTTC	CASSLTPSSYEQYF
-	-	TRBV28	TRBJ1-5	TGTGCCAGCAGTTTATATAAGGAGGCCTTCAATCAGCCCCAGCATTTT	CASSLYKEAFNQPQHF
-	-	TRBV30	TRBJ2-3	TGTGCCTGGGCAACACACACAGATACGCAGTATTTT	CAWATHTDTQYF
-	-	TRBV6-1	TRBJ1-1	TGTGCCAGCAGTGAAGTGACAGACACTGAAGCTTTCTTT	CASSEVTDTEAFF
-	TRBD2	TRBV24-1	TRBJ2-3	TGTGCCACCGCCGGGAGGGCTACAGATACGCAGTATTTT	CATAGRATDTQYF
-	-	TRBV28	TRBJ1-2	TGTGCCAGCAGCCGGACAGAATATGGCTACACCTTC	CASSRTEYGYTF
-	-	TRBV6-1	TRBJ1-3	TGTGCCAGCAGTGAGAGGACAGAACTCTCTGGAAACACCATATATTTT	CASSERTELSGNTIYF
-	-	TRBV2	TRBJ2-2	TGTGCCAGCAGTGAAGAGCGAGGAATTACGAACACCGGGGAGCTGTTTTTT	CASSEERGITNTGELFF
-	TRBD2	TRBV6-1	TRBJ2-3	TGTGCCAGCAGTGGGGCCAGCGGGGGGACCTTCTACACAGATACGCAGTATTTT	CASSGASGGTFYTDTQYF
-	TRBD2	TRBV5-1	TRBJ2-7	TGCGCCAGCAGCTCCAATAGCGGGTACGAGCAGTACTTC	CASSSNSGYEQYF
-	-	TRBV11-2	TRBJ2-5	TGTGCCAGCAGCTTTAATCCCTCCGGGGAGACCCAGTACTTC	CASSFNPSGETQYF
few	-	TRBV28	TRBJ1-2	TGTGCCAGCAGTTCCCCCGAGAAGGGGCGAGATGGCTACACCTTC	CASSSPEKGRDGYTF
-	TRBD2	TRBV5-1	TRBJ2-2	TGCGCCAGCAGCCCAAGACTAGCGGGGGACGGGGAGCTGTTTTTT	CASSPRLAGDGELFF
-	TRBD1	TRBV7-2	TRBJ2-1	TGTGCCAGCAGCTTACAACAGGGGGGCAATGAGCAGTTCTTC	CASSLQQGGNEQFF
-	-	TRBV24-1	TRBJ2-3	TGTGCCACCAGGGACACAGGCACAGATACGCAGTATTTT	CATRDTGTDTQYF
-	-	TRBV19	TRBJ2-3	TGTGCCACGAAGAAGGGGGGCACAGATACGCAGTATTTT	CATKKGGTDTQYF
once	TRBD1	TRBV11-2	TRBJ2-5	TGTGCCAGCAGCCGCGACAGGGCGGCGACCCAGTACTTC	CASSRDRAATQYF